The rows below give T cell receptor beta chains drawn from one sample of a study of blood T cell repertoires in COVID-19. Only in-frame clones appear in the TCRdb table, and some are missing; sequencing was by immunoSEQ multiplex PCR. The sample lists approximately 190,000 clones, 70% to 90% occurring once. Sequenced: peripheral blood. These receptors were taken from a woman in her 70s with active or convalescent COVID-19. The CDR3 runs from the conserved cysteine through the conserved F or W. The order of the fields is J gene, D gene, V gene, clone size, CDR3 DNA, CDR3 protein. The D gene is left open where the match is weak. Rows give clone size only sometimes, using once, few, many, or a class for an expanded clone.

TRBJ2-7	NA	TRBV7-2	NA	TGTGCCAGCAGCTTACTAGACTCACACGAGCAGTACTTC	CASSLLDSHEQYF
TRBJ2-7	TRBD1	TRBV18	NA	TGTGCCAGCTCACCCACTTTGGACAGGGGTTCCGAGCAGTACTTC	CASSPTLDRGSEQYF
TRBJ2-1	TRBD2	TRBV4-1	NA	TGCGCCAGCAGCCAAACTAGCGGGAGATACAATGAGCAGTTCTTC	CASSQTSGRYNEQFF
TRBJ2-4	NA	TRBV6-1	NA	TGTGCCAGCAGGGAACGACAGGTGTTCATCCTAGCCAAAAACATTCAGTACTTC	CASRERQVFILAKNIQYF
TRBJ2-7	NA	TRBV3-1/TRBV3-2	NA	TGTGCCAGCAGCGCGACAGGCTACTCCTACGAGCAGTACTTC	CASSATGYSYEQYF
TRBJ1-1	NA	TRBV7-6	NA	TGTGCCAGCAGCTTGGACAACCCTTTTAACACTGAAGCTTTCTTT	CASSLDNPFNTEAFF
TRBJ2-3	NA	TRBV27	NA	TGTGCCAGCAGTTTAACCCCGCGGTCAGATACGCAGTATTTT	CASSLTPRSDTQYF
TRBJ2-1	NA	TRBV9	NA	TGTGCCAGCGAGGGCGGAGTCGGCGATGAGCAGTTCTTC	CASEGGVGDEQFF
TRBJ2-1	TRBD2	TRBV29-1	NA	TGCAGCGTAGCTCTTAGCGGGAATAAAGGTGAGCAGTTCTTC	CSVALSGNKGEQFF
TRBJ2-1	TRBD2	TRBV5-1	NA	TGCGCCAGCAGCCGCAGCGGGAGGGGCAATGAGCAGTTCTTC	CASSRSGRGNEQFF
TRBJ2-2	TRBD2	TRBV18	NA	TGTGCCAGCTCACCAAAGCCTAGCGGTTTCACCGGGGAGCTGTTTTTT	CASSPKPSGFTGELFF
TRBJ1-1	TRBD1	TRBV6-5	NA	TGTGCCAGCGGACGGGACAGTAAAGGGGCTGAAGCTTTCTTT	CASGRDSKGAEAFF
TRBJ1-6	TRBD1	TRBV28	NA	TGTGCCAGCAGTACAGGGGTTTATTCACCCCTCCACTTT	CASSTGVYSPLHF
TRBJ2-7	NA	TRBV27	once	TGTGCCTCATTTTGGCAGGGCCACATACTATGGCTTTATCGGTACTTC	CASFWQGHILWLYRYF
TRBJ2-1	TRBD2	TRBV11-2	NA	TGTGCCAGCTCCCATTTAGGAGCGGGGATAACGTACAATGAGCAGTTCTTC	CASSHLGAGITYNEQFF
TRBJ2-1	TRBD2	TRBV7-6	NA	TGTGCCAGCAGCCGTGTACTAGCGGGACGTAGTGTCGGTGAGCAGTTCTTC	CASSRVLAGRSVGEQFF
TRBJ2-7	TRBD2	TRBV7-2	NA	TGTGCCAGCTTCCCTAGCGGGAGATACCACGAGCAGTACTTC	CASFPSGRYHEQYF
TRBJ2-2	NA	TRBV6-6	NA	TGTGCCAGCAGTCCCTCGGGGACGGGACAATTAGGGAACACCGGGGAGCTGTTTTTT	CASSPSGTGQLGNTGELFF
TRBJ2-7	NA	TRBV7-2	NA	TGTGCCAGCAGCTTGACCAGGGGAGCCGAGCAGTACTTC	CASSLTRGAEQYF
TRBJ2-1	TRBD2	TRBV18	NA	TGTGCCAGCTCACATTCTAGCGGGCTCTACAATGAGCAGTTCTTC	CASSHSSGLYNEQFF
TRBJ1-6	TRBD1	TRBV3-1/TRBV3-2	NA	TGTGCCAGCAGCAACAGGGGGCAGGAATCACCCCTCCACTTT	CASSNRGQESPLHF
TRBJ2-1	TRBD2	TRBV5-1	few	TGCGCCAGCAGCTATACGGGACTAGCGGGAGTCTACAATGAGCAGTTCTTC	CASSYTGLAGVYNEQFF
TRBJ2-7	TRBD1	TRBV5-1	NA	TGCGCCAGCAGCAGGGACAGGTCTGGCTACGAGCAGTACTTC	CASSRDRSGYEQYF
TRBJ2-5	NA	TRBV9	NA	TGTGCCAGCAGCGTAGTTGAGGAGACCCAGTACTTC	CASSVVEETQYF
TRBJ1-1	NA	TRBV7-3	once	TGTGCCAGCAGCTCCCACTCCATGAACACTGAAGCTTTCTTT	CASSSHSMNTEAFF
TRBJ2-2	NA	TRBV9	NA	TGTGCCAGCAGCGTAGGAGCGGAGCCCGGGGATACCGGGGAGCTGTTTTTT	CASSVGAEPGDTGELFF
TRBJ2-7	TRBD2	TRBV9	NA	TGTGCCAGCAGCGTAGCAGCGACTAGCGGGGCTTACTACGAGCAGTACTTC	CASSVAATSGAYYEQYF
TRBJ2-7	NA	TRBV28	NA	TGTGCCAGCAGTTTACCCACCCGGTATCTGAACGAGCAGTACTTC	CASSLPTRYLNEQYF
TRBJ1-3	NA	TRBV5-1	NA	TGCGCCAGCAGCCCTACAGGACAGGGAAACACCATATATTTT	CASSPTGQGNTIYF
TRBJ2-4	NA	TRBV19	once	TGTGCCAGTAGTGCCCGGGACAAGGAAAACATTCAGTACTTC	CASSARDKENIQYF
TRBJ2-3	NA	TRBV4-2	NA	TGTGCCAGCAGCCAAGTTGGGGGCGGGAGTACAGATACGCAGTATTTT	CASSQVGGGSTDTQYF
TRBJ2-5	NA	TRBV6-5	NA	TGTGCCAGCAGACTGGGGAGGACCCAGTACTTC	CASRLGRTQYF